A selection of T cell receptor beta chains follows, all from one sample in a study of T cells in tuberculosis. The protocol was immunoSEQ multiplex PCR, while the TCRdb copy is restricted to in-frame clones and leaves out a portion. The table has around 50,000 clones, nearly 90% seen once. The sequenced sample was CD1b-GMM tetramer-negative cells sorted from PBMCs. All receptors come from an adult woman with latent tuberculosis. The CDR3 runs from the conserved cysteine through the conserved F or W. The order of the fields is J gene, D gene, V gene, clone size, CDR3 protein, CDR3 DNA. D genes are given only for firm matches. Clone size, where shown, is once, few, many, or a class for clones that have expanded.

j_call: TRBJ1-6
d_call: TRBD1
v_call: TRBV5-8
clone_size: -
cdr3_aa: CASSRGQLNSPLHF
cdr3_nt: TGTGCCAGCAGCCGGGGACAGTTAAATTCACCCCTCCACTTT

j_call: TRBJ1-2
d_call: TRBD1
v_call: TRBV28
clone_size: -
cdr3_aa: CASSLRMGQGDGYTF
cdr3_nt: TGTGCCAGCAGTCTCCGTATGGGACAGGGGGATGGCTACACCTTC

j_call: TRBJ2-5
d_call: TRBD2
v_call: TRBV30
clone_size: -
cdr3_aa: CAWSASGETQYF
cdr3_nt: TGTGCCTGGAGTGCTAGCGGGGAGACCCAGTACTTC

j_call: TRBJ2-7
d_call: -
v_call: TRBV2
clone_size: -
cdr3_aa: CASRKTVRDEQYF
cdr3_nt: TGTGCCAGCAGGAAGACAGTTCGGGACGAGCAGTACTTC

j_call: TRBJ2-7
d_call: -
v_call: TRBV11-2
clone_size: -
cdr3_aa: CASSLVIGAYEQYF
cdr3_nt: TGTGCCAGCAGCTTAGTTATAGGAGCCTACGAGCAGTACTTC

j_call: TRBJ2-3
d_call: TRBD2
v_call: TRBV29-1
clone_size: -
cdr3_aa: CSGGLTTDTQYF
cdr3_nt: TGCAGCGGGGGACTAACCACAGATACGCAGTATTTT

j_call: TRBJ2-2
d_call: TRBD1
v_call: TRBV5-1
clone_size: -
cdr3_aa: CASSLVLRDRVDQGDTGELFF
cdr3_nt: TGCGCCAGCAGCTTGGTTCTCCGGGACAGGGTAGATCAAGGGGACACCGGGGAGCTGTTTTTT

j_call: TRBJ1-2
d_call: TRBD1
v_call: TRBV29-1
clone_size: -
cdr3_aa: CSLGQGLNTF
cdr3_nt: TGCAGCTTGGGACAGGGGCTAAACACCTTC

j_call: TRBJ2-6
d_call: -
v_call: TRBV5-6
clone_size: -
cdr3_aa: CASSLWGAGANVLTF
cdr3_nt: TGTGCCAGCAGCTTGTGGGGGGCTGGGGCCAACGTCCTGACTTTC

j_call: TRBJ2-3
d_call: -
v_call: TRBV9
clone_size: -
cdr3_aa: CASSIHTDTQYF
cdr3_nt: TGTGCCAGCAGCATACACACAGATACGCAGTATTTT

j_call: TRBJ1-3
d_call: -
v_call: TRBV19
clone_size: -
cdr3_aa: CASSRPGTRNTIYF
cdr3_nt: TGTGCCAGTAGTAGGCCAGGGACTAGAAACACCATATATTTT

j_call: TRBJ2-5
d_call: TRBD2
v_call: TRBV5-4
clone_size: -
cdr3_aa: CASSLSSGLAGGETQYF
cdr3_nt: TGTGCCAGCAGCTTGTCGAGTGGCCTAGCGGGAGGAGAGACCCAGTACTTC

j_call: TRBJ2-7
d_call: TRBD2
v_call: TRBV29-1
clone_size: -
cdr3_aa: CSAKLATSYEQYF
cdr3_nt: TGCAGCGCGAAACTAGCGACCTCCTACGAGCAGTACTTC

j_call: TRBJ2-2
d_call: -
v_call: TRBV7-8
clone_size: -
cdr3_aa: CASSPGPAGTGELFF
cdr3_nt: TGTGCCAGCAGCCCAGGGCCAGCAGGCACCGGGGAGCTGTTTTTT

j_call: TRBJ1-1
d_call: -
v_call: TRBV11-3
clone_size: -
cdr3_aa: CASSPSGGAEAFF
cdr3_nt: TGTGCCAGCAGCCCCAGTGGGGGGGCTGAAGCTTTCTTT

j_call: TRBJ1-1
d_call: -
v_call: TRBV5-6
clone_size: -
cdr3_aa: CASSLVFDGEWAHNTEAFF
cdr3_nt: TGTGCCAGCAGCTTGGTATTCGACGGCGAGTGGGCGCACAACACTGAAGCTTTCTTT

j_call: TRBJ1-1
d_call: -
v_call: TRBV7-2
clone_size: -
cdr3_aa: CASSVDRRGYEAFF
cdr3_nt: TGTGCCAGCAGCGTCGATCGCAGGGGATATGAAGCTTTCTTT

j_call: TRBJ2-5
d_call: TRBD2
v_call: TRBV6-1
clone_size: once
cdr3_aa: CASGLAGIETQYF
cdr3_nt: TGTGCCAGCGGACTAGCGGGAATAGAGACCCAGTACTTC

j_call: TRBJ1-2
d_call: -
v_call: TRBV25-1
clone_size: -
cdr3_aa: CASVDLLDGYTF
cdr3_nt: TGTGCCAGCGTGGACTTACTTGATGGCTACACCTTC

j_call: TRBJ2-7
d_call: TRBD1
v_call: TRBV30
clone_size: -
cdr3_aa: CAWSGPGGSSYEQYF
cdr3_nt: TGTGCCTGGAGTGGACCAGGGGGCTCTTCCTACGAGCAGTACTTC

j_call: TRBJ2-7
d_call: -
v_call: TRBV7-2
clone_size: -
cdr3_aa: CASSYIAGPYEQYF
cdr3_nt: TGTGCCAGCAGCTACATCGCGGGACCCTACGAGCAGTACTTC

j_call: TRBJ2-7
d_call: -
v_call: TRBV6-5
clone_size: -
cdr3_aa: CASSSDSYAYEQYF
cdr3_nt: TGTGCCAGCAGTTCCGACTCATATGCCTACGAGCAGTACTTC

j_call: TRBJ1-2
d_call: -
v_call: TRBV18
clone_size: -
cdr3_aa: CASSPARGSTYGYTF
cdr3_nt: TGTGCCAGCTCACCCGCCAGGGGCTCTACCTATGGCTACACCTTC

j_call: TRBJ2-7
d_call: -
v_call: TRBV18
clone_size: -
cdr3_aa: CASSPTRSVEQYF
cdr3_nt: TGTGCCAGCTCCCCAACACGTTCCGTCGAGCAGTACTTC

j_call: TRBJ1-6
d_call: -
v_call: TRBV6-1
clone_size: -
cdr3_aa: CASSTVSNSPLHF
cdr3_nt: TGTGCCAGCTCAACAGTGAGCAATTCACCCCTCCACTTT

j_call: TRBJ2-3
d_call: TRBD1
v_call: TRBV7-9
clone_size: once
cdr3_aa: CASSPRDRGLTDTQYF
cdr3_nt: TGTGCCAGCAGCCCACGGGACAGGGGGCTAACAGATACGCAGTATTTT

j_call: TRBJ2-7
d_call: TRBD1
v_call: TRBV6-5
clone_size: -
cdr3_aa: CASTRDRSTYEQYF
cdr3_nt: TGTGCCAGCACCAGGGACAGGTCAACCTACGAGCAGTACTTC

j_call: TRBJ2-3
d_call: TRBD2
v_call: TRBV7-9
clone_size: -
cdr3_aa: CASSFGTSGRASTDTQYF
cdr3_nt: TGTGCCAGCAGCTTCGGGACTAGCGGACGCGCTAGCACAGATACGCAGTATTTT

j_call: TRBJ1-4
d_call: TRBD1
v_call: TRBV4-3
clone_size: -
cdr3_aa: CASSQGTGTEKLFF
cdr3_nt: TGCGCCAGCAGCCAAGGGACAGGGACCGAAAAACTGTTTTTT

j_call: TRBJ2-3
d_call: TRBD1
v_call: TRBV25-1
clone_size: few
cdr3_aa: CASSEYRDRGDTQYF
cdr3_nt: TGTGCCAGCAGTGAATACCGGGACAGGGGAGATACGCAGTATTTT

j_call: TRBJ2-5
d_call: TRBD1
v_call: TRBV25-1
clone_size: -
cdr3_aa: CASSRRTGETQYF
cdr3_nt: TGTGCCAGCAGTCGCCGGACAGGGGAGACCCAGTACTTC

j_call: TRBJ1-1
d_call: TRBD1
v_call: TRBV19
clone_size: -
cdr3_aa: CASEQGANTEAFF
cdr3_nt: TGTGCCAGCGAACAGGGGGCGAACACTGAAGCTTTCTTT

j_call: TRBJ2-7
d_call: -
v_call: TRBV28
clone_size: -
cdr3_aa: CASSHPTGPPNEQYF
cdr3_nt: TGTGCCAGCAGCCACCCAACAGGTCCTCCGAACGAGCAGTACTTC

j_call: TRBJ1-4
d_call: TRBD1
v_call: TRBV7-2
clone_size: once
cdr3_aa: CASSLRTGSNEKLFF
cdr3_nt: TGTGCCAGCAGCCTACGGACAGGGTCTAATGAAAAACTGTTTTTT

j_call: TRBJ2-1
d_call: TRBD2
v_call: TRBV4-1
clone_size: -
cdr3_aa: CASSDGLAGRDEQFF
cdr3_nt: TGCGCCAGCAGCGACGGACTAGCGGGGAGGGATGAGCAGTTCTTC